These 15 T cell receptor beta chains came from one sample sequenced in a study of T-cell reconstitution after alpha-beta-depleted transplantation in children. TCRbeta library construction was performed incorporating unique molecular identifiers. From the PCR reads, TCRdb called clonotypes with MiXCR, one entry per CDR3 protein. Of about 600,000 distinct CDR3 sequences in the sample, over 10% were seen once. The sequencing used PBMCs, mostly from graft donor cells, collected 360 days after TCRalphabeta/CD19-depleted stem cell transplant. All receptors come from a male patient under 18 who had a stem cell transplant for acute myeloid leukemia, so the T cells may come from the graft donor.

This clonotype was seen a handful of times. The chain has TRBV11-3 and TRBJ2-1; the D gene is possibly TRBD2 (6 bases). Germline CDR1 and CDR2: SGHNT and YENEEA. The CDR3 consists of 15 residues. The V end was cut by 4 bases, the J end by 4 bases, with 14 bases between. The DNA for the CDR3 is TGTGCCAGCAGCTCGGCTCGCGGGGCATACAATGAGCAGTTCTTC. Amino acids: CASSSARGAYNEQFF.

The genes are TRBV7-2 and TRBJ2-5; D is perhaps TRBD2 (5 bases). The CDR3 length is 15 residues. In germline, CDR1 is SGHTA, CDR2 FQGNSA. V was clipped by 0 bases and J by 2 bases, with 10 bases between them. The CDR3: CASSLADYPQETQYF. The CDR3 nucleotides are TGTGCCAGCAGCTTAGCAGACTACCCACAAGAGACCCAGTACTTC. Full variable domain (missing parts from reference TRBV7-2 and TRBJ2-5): GAGVSQSPSNKVTEKGKDVELRCDPISGHTALYWYRQSLGQGLEFLIYFQGNSAPDKSGLPSDRFSAERTGGSVSTLTIQRTQQEDSAVYLCASSLADYPQETQYFGPGTRLLVL.

This clonotype was found many times. The J gene is TRBJ2-1, the V gene TRBV7-6; the D is unclear. Germline CDR1 SGHVS, CDR2 FNYEAQ. CDR3 length: 15 amino acids. Trimming removed 0 bases at V and 6 bases at J, with 12 bases between. The CDR3, as DNA: TGTGCCAGCAGCTTAGCGTCATTCGCTTTCAATGAGCAGTTCTTC. It specifies CASSLASFAFNEQFF.

This chain uses TRBV7-3 with TRBJ2-1; no firm D call. Trimming took 1 base from V and 3 from J, leaving 13 bases between them. The CDR3 spans 16 residues. Germline V gene lookup returns CDR1 SGHTA and CDR2 FQGTGA. CDR3 DNA: TGTGCCAGCAGCTTAAGGGTCTCGACCCTCTACAATGAGCAGTTCTTC. It encodes CASSLRVSTLYNEQFF. Variable domain in full (rest from reference TRBV7-3 and TRBJ2-1): GAGVSQTPSNKVTEKGKYVELRCDPISGHTALYWYRQSLGQGPEFLIYFQGTGAADDSGLPNDRFFAVRPEGSVSTLKIQRTERGDSAVYLCASSLRVSTLYNEQFFGPGTRLTVL.

In its sample, this clonotype was seen many times. The chain uses TRBV12-3 or TRBV12-4 and TRBJ2-5; D gene ambiguous. Trimming cost V 7 bases and J 3 bases, with 18 bases left between them. This CDR3 is built from 15 residues. The CDR3 DNA reads TGTGCCAGCATTTTGTGGCTAGTCCTGAAAGAGACCCAGTACTTC. Residues: CASILWLVLKETQYF.

The genes are TRBV12-3 or TRBV12-4 and TRBJ2-6; 9 positions match TRBD1. This CDR3 contains 18 residues. With 0 bases clipped from V and 4 bases from J, the junction kept 7 bases outside the gene matches. DNA for the CDR3: TGTGCCAGCAGTTTAGCGGACAGGGGAGGCAGAGGGGCCAACGTCCTGACTTTC. This sequence encodes CASSLADRGGRGANVLTF.

The chain recombines TRBV29-1 with TRBJ1-2; perhaps TRBD1 as D (6 bases). This CDR3 is built from 12 residues. The V end was cut by 3 bases, the J end by 8 bases, with 13 bases between. CDR1 and CDR2 (germline): SQVTM, ANQGSEA. CDR3 region: CSVDTGAWGYTF. Written as DNA, the CDR3 is TGCAGCGTTGATACGGGGGCGTGGGGCTACACCTTC.

This rearrangement joins TRBV18 to TRBJ1-3; D is undetermined. Trimming removed 1 base at V and 4 bases at J, with 8 bases between. Per germline, CDR1 KGHSH and CDR2 LQKENI. CDR3 size: 14 residues. The CDR3 protein is CASSPQVSGNTIYF. The CDR3 bases are TGTGCCAGCTCACCACAGGTCTCCGGAAACACCATATATTTT.

This clonotype was seen only a few times. The V and J genes are TRBV20-1 and TRBJ2-2, with D maybe TRBD1 (6 bases). The CDR3 is made up of 16 amino acids. With 3 bases removed from V and 5 bases from J, the gap between germline ends came to 19 bases. The germline gives CDR1 DFQATT, CDR2 SNEGSKA (reference sequence). The CDR3 protein is CSASAPGTRETGELFF. In DNA, the CDR3 is TGCAGTGCTAGTGCGCCCGGGACACGAGAGACCGGGGAGCTGTTTTTT.

This clonotype was seen only once. This sequence joins TRBV24-1 and TRBJ2-7, with TRBD1 matching 12 bases. V lost 5 bases to trimming and J lost 4 bases; unmatched junction nucleotides: 5. There are 15 residues in the CDR3. Germline V CDR1 and CDR2: KGHDR, SFDVKD. The CDR3 loop is CATSGGTGGAYEQYF. Written as DNA, the CDR3 is TGTGCCACCAGTGGGGGGACAGGGGGCGCGTACGAGCAGTACTTC.

This clonotype occurred many times. This chain links TRBV29-1 with TRBJ2-6; either TRBD1 or TRBD2 may supply D (5 bases each). Germline values: CDR1 SQVTM, CDR2 ANQGSEA. The CDR3 is made up of 20 amino acids. Trimming pared 4 bases from V and 4 bases from J, leaving 29 bases between. In DNA, the CDR3 is TGCAGCGTTGTCGGGGCAGCCGGGCCTCAAATTGGCTCCGGGGCCAACGTCCTGACTTTC. Protein product: CSVVGAAGPQIGSGANVLTF.

V is TRBV5-5 and J is TRBJ2-1, with D tentatively TRBD1 (5 bases). CDR1 and CDR2 from the germline V gene are SGHKS and YYEKEE (reference sequence). This CDR3 contains 13 residues. Trimming pared 10 bases from V and 0 bases from J, leaving 11 bases between. DNA for the CDR3: TGTGCCGGACAAGTGAGCTCCTACAATGAGCAGTTCTTC. Amino acids: CAGQVSSYNEQFF. Filled out from reference TRBV5-5 and TRBJ2-1, the complete variable domain reads DAGVTQSPTHLIKTRGQQVTLRCSPISGHKSVSWYQQVLGQGPQFIFQYYEKEERGRGNFPDRFSARQFPNYSSELNVNALLLGDSALYLCAGQVSSYNEQFFGPGTRLTVL.

This clonotype occurred a few times. The genes are TRBV21-1 and TRBJ2-7; the table assigns TRBD2, which was not confirmed against the DNA. TRBV21-1 is an annotated pseudogene. The CDR3 contains 17 residues. The CDR3 loop reads CASSKALCLEGSYEQYF. The CDR3 DNA follows: TGTGCCAGCAGCAAAGCGCTTTGTTTAGAGGGATCCTACGAGCAGTACTTC.

In this sample, this clonotype turned up a few times. This chain joins TRBV20-1 and TRBJ2-7, with 15 bases lining up with TRBD2. The V gene end was trimmed by 0 bases and the J gene end by 4 bases; junction bases not matched to a gene: 7. The CDR3 consists of 17 residues. Germline CDR1 is DFQATT and CDR2 is SNEGSKA (reference sequence). In DNA form, the CDR3 reads TGCAGTGCTAGAGATGGACTAGCGGGAGGGCCGTTTTACGAGCAGTACTTC. Residues: CSARDGLAGGPFYEQYF.

This clonotype was counted at least ten times. The chain employs TRBV12-3 or TRBV12-4 and TRBJ2-7; maybe TRBD1 (6 bases). The CDR3 is made up of 14 amino acids. V gave up 5 bases and J gave up 3 bases, with 14 bases separating them. This CDR3 is CASSLGQLNYEQYF. CDR3 sequence (DNA): TGTGCCAGCAGTCTAGGACAGCTTAACTACGAGCAGTACTTC.